The 32 T cell receptor beta chains listed next were all sequenced from one sample in a study of blood T cells in healthy people across ages. Combining a sample-barcoded 5' primer with a J-beta primer mix, a second PCR ran for 7 to 11 cycles. TCRdb reprocessed the 5' RACE reads with MiXCR, giving one entry per CDR3 protein. In the table there are 800,000 to 950,000 distinct CDR3 sequences, roughly 34% of which are singletons. Sequencing was done on a sample of blood. These receptors were taken from a man aged 18 to 35 in good health.

A remark on this clonotype: A much more abundant neighbour one base away suggests this may be a read error. The chain uses TRBV4-2 and TRBJ1-2, with D perhaps TRBD1 (5 bases). Germline CDR1 reads LGHNA; CDR2 reads YNFKEQ. This CDR3 region has 15 residues. CDR3 in amino acids: CAGSLNSGTKVGYTF. The CDR3 DNA reads as TGTGCCGGCAGCCTTAATTCCGGGACCAAGGTGGGCTACACCTTC.

As concerns this clonotype: At one end, the junction sequence differs from germline, possibly due to a read error. The chain joins TRBV7-7 to TRBJ2-1, with D possibly TRBD2 on 6 matching bases. Per germline, CDR1 SSHAT and CDR2 FNYEAQ (reference sequence). CDR3 length equals 16 residues. DNA of the CDR3: TGTGCTAGCAGCGCCTCGCTAGCGCACTTCCAGAATGAGCAGTTCTTC. It specifies CASSASLAHFQNEQFF. The whole variable domain, remainder taken from reference TRBV7-7 and TRBJ2-1, is GAGVSQSPRYKVTKRGQDVTLRCDPISSHATLYWYQQALGQGPEFLTYFNYEAQPDKSGLPSDRFSAERPEGSISTLTIQRTEQRDSAMYRCASSASLAHFQNEQFFGPGTRLTVL.

The gene calls are TRBV29-1 and TRBJ2-3; a weak D match, TRBD1 (5 bases). Germline V lookup: CDR1 SQVTM, CDR2 ANQGSEA. V lost 6 bases, J lost 2 bases, and 15 bases lay in between. The length of the CDR3 is 14 residues. The CDR3 DNA sequence: TGCAGCGTCCGTTCCCGACAGCACACAGATACGCAGTATTTT. This codes for CSVRSRQHTDTQYF.

V usage is TRBV29-1 and J usage is TRBJ2-3; 7 bases align to TRBD2. V lost 7 bases and J lost 1; bases outside the gene matches: 14. Looked up from germline, CDR1 is SQVTM and CDR2 is ANQGSEA. The CDR3 runs 16 residues. The CDR3 spells CSATPGGGIRTDTQYF. The CDR3 nucleotides read TGCAGCGCGACCCCTGGGGGGGGAATACGCACAGATACGCAGTATTTT.

The chain recombines TRBV5-1 with TRBJ2-6, with 7 bases that match TRBD1. The V gene end was trimmed by 4 bases and the J gene end by 0 bases; junction bases not matched to a gene: 7. The CDR3 extends over 17 amino acids. In germline, CDR1 is SGHRS, CDR2 YFSETQ. The CDR3, as DNA: TGCGCCAGCAGCGGGTGGACAGGTGGCTCTGGGGCCAACGTCCTGACTTTC. Translation gives CASSGWTGGSGANVLTF.

The chain links TRBV4-3 to TRBJ1-4; D possibly corresponds to TRBD1 (5 bases). The CDR3 runs 15 residues. Germline CDR1 LGHNA, CDR2 YSLEER. V dropped 1 base and J dropped 4 bases, with 10 bases sitting between them. CDR3 DNA: TGCGCCAGCAGCCAAGGGGACTCCGTTAATGAAAAACTGTTTTTT. This codes for CASSQGDSVNEKLFF.

Note on this clonotype: A read error may be the cause here, since a much bigger clone is one base away. This chain uses TRBV29-1 with TRBJ1-2; 8 bases map to TRBD1. From germline, CDR1 is SQVTM and CDR2 ANQGSEA. This CDR3 contains 17 residues. The V and J ends lost 4 bases and 4 bases, in that order; junction bases with no gene match: 17. The CDR3 reads CSVGPRTGRTPSYGYTF. The CDR3 DNA reads as TGCAGCGTTGGCCCCCGGACAGGGAGAACACCAAGCTATGGCTACACCTTC.

A note on this clonotype: Germline is not matched at one junction end, which may reflect a read error. The rearrangement links TRBV7-8 to TRBJ1-4; 7 nucleotides align to TRBD1. CDR1 SGHVS and CDR2 FQNEAQ come from the germline V gene. This CDR3 comprises 16 residues. CDR3 in amino acids: CASSLGPTGRDEKLFF. The DNA for the CDR3 is TGCGCCAGCAGCTTAGGACCGACAGGGAGGGATGAAAAACTGTTTTTT.

This clonotype occurred a few times. This chain connects TRBV4-1 to TRBJ1-1, with D unresolved. CDR1 and CDR2 from the germline V gene are MGHRA and YSYEKL. The V end lost 4 bases, the J end lost 2 bases, and 8 bases lay between the germline ends. The CDR3 has 13 amino acids. CDR3 nucleotide sequence: TGCGCCAGCAGCCGCCCGGCCAACACTGAAGCTTTCTTT. It specifies CASSRPANTEAFF.

The genes are TRBV28 and TRBJ2-5; possibly TRBD1 for D (6 bases). The CDR3 totals 14 residues. Germline CDR1 MDHEN, CDR2 SYDVKM. Deletions cut 5 bases from V and 0 bases from J, with 10 bases between. CDR3 loop: CASSPTGNQETQYF. Written as DNA, the CDR3 is TGTGCCAGCAGTCCCACAGGGAACCAAGAGACCCAGTACTTC.

CDR3 residues: CSVEWGSLSTDTQYF. DNA for the CDR3: TGCAGCGTTGAATGGGGCAGCCTGAGCACAGATACGCAGTATTTT. The chain recombines TRBV29-1 with TRBJ2-3, with D possibly TRBD1 on 5 matching bases. The length of the CDR3 is 15 residues. Germline CDR1 reads SQVTM; CDR2 reads ANQGSEA. The V end was cut by 2 bases, the J end by 0 bases, with 12 bases between.

Note on this clonotype: Given a much more abundant clone one base away, this may be a read error. This chain connects TRBV20-1 to TRBJ1-6, with D hard to call. Per germline, CDR1 DFQATT and CDR2 SNEGSKA (reference sequence). This CDR3 region has 14 residues. The CDR3 DNA reads TGCAGTGCTTCCAAGGTGGAGGATAATTCACCCCCCCACTTT. As protein: CSASKVEDNSPPHF.

This clonotype has only a few counts. The chain carries TRBV12-3 or TRBV12-4 and TRBJ1-1; D perhaps matches TRBD1 (5 bases). The V end lost 5 bases, the J end lost 6 bases, and 13 bases lay between the germline ends. CDR3 length equals 13 residues. The CDR3 is CASSVSGGAEAFF. The CDR3 DNA reads TGTGCCAGCAGTGTAAGTGGGGGAGCTGAAGCTTTCTTT.

This clonotype occurred many times. The J gene is TRBJ2-7, the V gene TRBV20-1; TRBD2 matches at 8 bases. This CDR3 is built from 14 residues. Trimming took 1 base from V and 2 from J; bases not matched to a gene: 4. CDR1 and CDR2 from the germline V gene are DFQATT and SNEGSKA (reference sequence). Here the CDR3 reads CSARGGGNPYEQYF. The CDR3 bases are TGCAGTGCTAGAGGCGGGGGGAACCCCTACGAGCAGTACTTC.

V usage is TRBV3-1 and J usage is TRBJ2-7; no firm D call. The CDR3 covers 12 residues. Trimming stripped 2 bases from V and 4 bases from J, with 6 bases between. Germline V gene sequence: CDR1 LGHDT, CDR2 YNNKEL (reference sequence). The CDR3 nucleotides read TGTGCCAGCAGCCAAAGGACGTACGAGCAGTACTTC. This gives the protein CASSQRTYEQYF.

The chain employs TRBV27 and TRBJ2-1; tentative D call: TRBD1 (5 bases). The germline V gene encodes CDR1 MNHEY and CDR2 SMNVEV (reference sequence). This CDR3 is 13 amino acids long. The V and J ends lost 8 bases and 6 bases respectively, with 14 bases between them. CDR3 sequence (DNA): TGTGCCAGCGCCAAGGCGCAGGGCAATGAGCAGTTCTTC. The encoded protein is CASAKAQGNEQFF.

The chain combines TRBV29-1 with TRBJ2-3; D is unresolved. The CDR3 spans 15 residues. Trimming removed 0 bases at V and 5 bases at J, with 15 bases between. In germline, CDR1 is SQVTM, CDR2 ANQGSEA. The CDR3 nucleotides read TGCAGCGTTGAAGAGGTCGTGAGGAGTAGAGATACGCAGTATTTT. Amino acid sequence: CSVEEVVRSRDTQYF.

This chain uses TRBV5-1 with TRBJ2-7, with a possible D match to TRBD1 (5 bases). V was trimmed by 7 bases and J by 0 bases, leaving 14 bases between them. Germline loops: CDR1 SGHRS, CDR2 YFSETQ. The CDR3 spans 14 residues. The CDR3 region has the DNA TGCGCCAGCGCCAGGGCTAGAAGCTCCTACGAGCAGTACTTC. Protein: CASARARSSYEQYF.

The J gene is TRBJ1-5, the V gene TRBV10-2; D is perhaps TRBD1 (5 bases). The CDR3 extends over 16 amino acids. Trimming shortened V by 2 bases and J by 3 bases, and 14 bases separated the two germline ends. CDR1 and CDR2 (germline): WSHSY, SAAADI. The CDR3 loop is CASSEIWGGPNQPQHF. The CDR3 DNA sequence: TGCGCCAGCAGTGAGATATGGGGCGGACCCAATCAGCCCCAGCATTTT.

This clonotype has only a few counts. The chain combines TRBV20-1 with TRBJ2-1; 9 positions match TRBD2. This CDR3 is 13 amino acids long. Germline CDR1 is DFQATT and CDR2 is SNEGSKA (reference sequence). With V trimmed by 5 bases and J by 9 bases, 8 bases remained unmatched. The CDR3 nucleotides read TGCAGTGCTCAGACTAGCGGATGGGGTGAGCAGTTCTTC. It yields the protein CSAQTSGWGEQFF.

V is TRBV12-3 or TRBV12-4 and J is TRBJ1-4; 9 bases map to TRBD1. The CDR3 length is 14 residues. With V trimmed by 6 bases and J by 8 bases, 7 bases remained unmatched. CDR3 in DNA: TGTGCCAGCAGGCAGGGACAGGGTACCGAAAAACTGTTTTTT. Translated: CASRQGQGTEKLFF.

Details on this clonotype: Sequence at one end of the junction differs from germline and may be a read error. The chain has TRBV2 and TRBJ1-4, with TRBD1 identical over 10 bases. The CDR3 is made up of 14 amino acids. Germline V gene sequence: CDR1 SNHLY, CDR2 FYNNEI. Here the CDR3 reads CVSSVGDRGEKLFF. CDR3 in DNA: TGTGTCAGCAGTGTCGGGGACAGGGGCGAAAAACTGTTTTTT. Together with reference TRBV2 and TRBJ1-4, the CDR3 gives the full variable domain: EPEVTQTPSHQVTQMGQEVILRCVPISNHLYFYWYRQILGQKVEFLVSFYNNEISEKSEIFDDQFSVERPDGSNFTLKIRSTKLEDSAMYFCVSSVGDRGEKLFFGSGTQLSVL.

The chain joins TRBV6-6 to TRBJ2-2, with D perhaps matching TRBD2 (7 bases). Trimming cost V 0 bases and J 3 bases, with 14 bases left between them. CDR3 size: 17 residues. The germline gives CDR1 MNHNY, CDR2 SVGAGI (reference sequence). CDR3 nucleotide sequence: TGTGCCAGCAGTTACTCCCCCGGAGGGGGGGACACCGGGGAGCTGTTTTTT. This codes for CASSYSPGGGDTGELFF.

The CDR3 protein is CSASNAGTGDDEQYF. The CDR3 bases are TGCAGTGCTAGCAACGCAGGGACAGGGGACGACGAGCAGTACTTC. The chain recombines TRBV20-1 with TRBJ2-5; 10 bases are a match to TRBD1. TRBJ2-7 explains the end of the DNA better; the J call may be wrong. Germline V gene lookup returns CDR1 DFQATT and CDR2 SNEGSKA (reference sequence). This CDR3 spans 15 amino acids.

The rearrangement joins TRBV4-3 to TRBJ1-1; D is ambiguous. The CDR3 loop spans 15 amino acids. The V end lost 1 base, the J end lost 0 bases, and 9 bases lay between the germline ends. The germline CDR1 and CDR2 sequences are LGHNA and YSLEER. The DNA of the CDR3 is TGCGCCAGCAGCCAAGGGGAGTCCATGAACACTGAAGCTTTCTTT. This translates into CASSQGESMNTEAFF.

The chain combines TRBV6-1 with TRBJ2-7; a weak D match, TRBD1 (6 bases). Germline CDR1 is MNHNS and CDR2 is SASEGT. V was shortened by 6 bases and J by 4 bases, with 16 bases between the two germline ends. The CDR3 is 14 residues long. The CDR3 coding sequence is TGTGCCAGCAGGGATGGCAGGGGTCAATACGAGCAGTACTTC. Its protein is CASRDGRGQYEQYF.

The rearrangement uses TRBV6-1 and TRBJ2-5; 7 bases agree with TRBD2. Germline V gives CDR1 MNHNS, CDR2 SASEGT. The CDR3 is 15 amino acids. After removal of 7 bases from V and 11 bases from J, the junction contained 19 bases not matched to a gene. CDR3 in amino acids: CASKGRAGTSNEQYF. Here the CDR3 DNA reads TGTGCCAGCAAGGGTAGAGCGGGGACCTCCAATGAGCAGTACTTC.

This chain uses TRBV7-8 with TRBJ2-1, with TRBD1 identical over 8 bases. CDR1 and CDR2 from the germline V gene are SGHVS and FQNEAQ. V trimming: 5 bases; J trimming: 9 bases; junction bases outside the gene matches: 9. This CDR3 has 14 residues. The CDR3 spells CASSLSRGPGEQFF. In DNA form, the CDR3 reads TGTGCCAGCAGCCTTTCCAGGGGGCCAGGTGAGCAGTTCTTC.

The DNA for the CDR3 is TGTGCCAGCAGTTTAGTTACCCAGGAGGAAAAACTGTTTTTT. It yields the protein CASSLVTQEEKLFF. The chain couples TRBV12-3 or TRBV12-4 to TRBJ1-4; D call uncertain. Deletions cut 1 base from V and 8 bases from J, with 11 bases between. CDR3 length: 14 amino acids.

This clonotype occurred a few times. V gene TRBV20-1 combines with J gene TRBJ1-1; tentative D call: TRBD1 (6 bases). The CDR3 is 13 amino acids. CDR1 and CDR2 (germline): DFQATT, SNEGSKA (reference sequence). Deletions cut 8 bases from V and 3 bases from J, with 16 bases between. This CDR3 reads CSNRQDQYTEAFF. The CDR3 DNA sequence: TGCAGTAACCGACAGGATCAATACACTGAAGCTTTCTTT.

This clonotype was picked up a small number of times. The chain uses TRBV27 and TRBJ2-1; no firm D call. Germline lookup yields CDR1 MNHEY and CDR2 SMNVEV (reference sequence). V lost 10 bases to trimming and J lost 4 bases, with 14 bases between them. The CDR3 consists of 13 residues. Written as DNA, the CDR3 is TGTGCCACAGGCCCCAGAAGGTACAATGAGCAGTTCTTC. It codes for CATGPRRYNEQFF.

The sample holds one count of this clonotype. The chain recombines TRBV29-1 with TRBJ2-5; TRBD2 aligns across 8 bases. This CDR3 has 13 residues. The germline CDR1 and CDR2 sequences are SQVTM and ANQGSEA. The ends lost 8 bases at V and 11 bases at J; junction bases unmatched: 16. CDR3 coding DNA: TGCAGCATCGGGGGGGCAGCCTCTCGGGAGCAGTACTTC. It specifies CSIGGAASREQYF.